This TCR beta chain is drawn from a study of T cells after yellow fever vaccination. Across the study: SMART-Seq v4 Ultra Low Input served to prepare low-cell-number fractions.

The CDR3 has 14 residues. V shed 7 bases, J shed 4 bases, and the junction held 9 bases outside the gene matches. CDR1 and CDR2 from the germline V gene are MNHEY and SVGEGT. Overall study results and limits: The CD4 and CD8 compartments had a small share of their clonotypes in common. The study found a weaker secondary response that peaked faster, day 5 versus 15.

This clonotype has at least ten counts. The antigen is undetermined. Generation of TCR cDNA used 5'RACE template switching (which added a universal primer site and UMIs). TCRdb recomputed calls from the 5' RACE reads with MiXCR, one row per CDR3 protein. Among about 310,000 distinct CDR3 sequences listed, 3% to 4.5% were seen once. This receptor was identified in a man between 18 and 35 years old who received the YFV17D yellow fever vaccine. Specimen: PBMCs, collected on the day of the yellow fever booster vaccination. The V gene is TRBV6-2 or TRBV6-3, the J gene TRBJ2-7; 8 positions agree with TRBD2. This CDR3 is CASTPGTRVYEQYF. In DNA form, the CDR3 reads TGTGCCAGCACCCCGGGGACTAGAGTATACGAGCAGTACTTC.